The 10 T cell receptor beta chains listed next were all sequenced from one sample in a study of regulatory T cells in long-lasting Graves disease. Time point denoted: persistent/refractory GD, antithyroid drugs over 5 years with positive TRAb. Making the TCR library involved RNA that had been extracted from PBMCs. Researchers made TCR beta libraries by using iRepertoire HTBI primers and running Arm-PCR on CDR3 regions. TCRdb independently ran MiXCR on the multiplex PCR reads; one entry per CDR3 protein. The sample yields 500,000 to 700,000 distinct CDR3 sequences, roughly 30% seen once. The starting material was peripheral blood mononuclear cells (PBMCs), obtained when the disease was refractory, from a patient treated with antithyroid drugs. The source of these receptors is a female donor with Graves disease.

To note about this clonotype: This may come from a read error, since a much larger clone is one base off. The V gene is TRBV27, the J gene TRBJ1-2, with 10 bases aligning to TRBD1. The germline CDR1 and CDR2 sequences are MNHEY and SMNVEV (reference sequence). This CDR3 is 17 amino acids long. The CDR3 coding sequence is TGTGCCAGCGAAGGGGAGCGGGGACAGGGGTTCGGCTATGACTACACCTTC. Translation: CASEGERGQGFGYDYTF.

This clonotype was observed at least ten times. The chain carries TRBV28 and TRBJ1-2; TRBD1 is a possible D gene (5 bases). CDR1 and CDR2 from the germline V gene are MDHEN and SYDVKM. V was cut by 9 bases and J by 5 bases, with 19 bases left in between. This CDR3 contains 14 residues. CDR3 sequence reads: CASTAPTEGYGYTF. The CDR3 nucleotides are TGTGCCAGTACTGCTCCGACAGAAGGGTATGGCTACACCTTC.

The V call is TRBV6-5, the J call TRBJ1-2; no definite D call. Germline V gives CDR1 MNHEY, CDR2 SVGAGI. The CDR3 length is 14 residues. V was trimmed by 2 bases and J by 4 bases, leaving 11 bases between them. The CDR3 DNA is TGTGCCAGCAGTTACCGGGCAGGCTTCTATGGCTACACCTTC. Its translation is CASSYRAGFYGYTF.

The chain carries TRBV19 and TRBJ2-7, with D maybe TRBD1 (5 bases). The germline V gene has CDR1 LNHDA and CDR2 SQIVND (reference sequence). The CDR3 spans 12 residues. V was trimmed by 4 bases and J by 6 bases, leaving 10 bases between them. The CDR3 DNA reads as TGTGCCAGTAGTACAGGGTTATCCGAGCAGTACTTC. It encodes CASSTGLSEQYF. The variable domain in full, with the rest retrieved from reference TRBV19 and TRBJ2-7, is DGGITQSPKYLFRKEGQNVTLSCEQNLNHDAMYWYRQDPGQGLRLIYYSQIVNDFQKGDIAEGYSVSREKKESFPLTVTSAQKNPTAFYLCASSTGLSEQYFGPGTRLTVT.

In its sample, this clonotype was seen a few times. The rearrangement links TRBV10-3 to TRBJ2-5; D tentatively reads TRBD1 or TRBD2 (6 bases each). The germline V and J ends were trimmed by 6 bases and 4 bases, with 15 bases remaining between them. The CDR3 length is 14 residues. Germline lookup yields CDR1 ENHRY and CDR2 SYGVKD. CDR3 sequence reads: CAIRPGAPGETQYF. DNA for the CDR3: TGTGCCATCAGGCCGGGGGCCCCTGGAGAGACCCAGTACTTC.

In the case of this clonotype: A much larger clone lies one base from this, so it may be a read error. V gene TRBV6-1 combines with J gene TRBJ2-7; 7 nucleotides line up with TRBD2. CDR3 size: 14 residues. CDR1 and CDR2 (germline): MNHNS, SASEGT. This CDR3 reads CASSRGRGTYERYF. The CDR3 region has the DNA TGTGCCAGCAGTCGCGGGAGAGGGACCTACGAGCGGTACTTC.

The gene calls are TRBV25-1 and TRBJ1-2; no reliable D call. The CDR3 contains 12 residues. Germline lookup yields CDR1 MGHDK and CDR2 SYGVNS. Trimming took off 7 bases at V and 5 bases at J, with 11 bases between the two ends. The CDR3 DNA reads TGTGCCAGCACTGGCCTACTTTATGGCTACACCTTC. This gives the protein CASTGLLYGYTF.

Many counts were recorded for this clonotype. The CDR3 DNA is TGTGCCAGCAGTTTGGGCCAATGGGCCCAGCATTTT. Amino acid sequence: CASSLGQWAQHF. J is TRBJ1-5 and V is TRBV12-3 or TRBV12-4; no reliable D call. The CDR3 sequence is 12 residues long. Trimming cost V 3 bases and J 11 bases, with 11 bases left between them.

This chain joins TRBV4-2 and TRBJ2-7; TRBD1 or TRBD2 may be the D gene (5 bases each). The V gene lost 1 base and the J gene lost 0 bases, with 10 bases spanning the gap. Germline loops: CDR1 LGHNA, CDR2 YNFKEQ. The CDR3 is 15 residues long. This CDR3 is CASSQGRGASYEQYF. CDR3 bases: TGTGCCAGCAGCCAAGGGCGAGGGGCCTCCTACGAGCAGTACTTC.

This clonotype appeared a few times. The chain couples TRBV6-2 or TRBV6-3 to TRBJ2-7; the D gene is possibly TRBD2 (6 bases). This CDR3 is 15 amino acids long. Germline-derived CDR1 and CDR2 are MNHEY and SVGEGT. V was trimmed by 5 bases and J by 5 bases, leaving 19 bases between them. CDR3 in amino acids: CASSAVAAGLNEQYF. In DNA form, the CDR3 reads TGTGCCAGCAGTGCGGTAGCGGCGGGCCTTAACGAGCAGTACTTC.